This TCR beta chain came from a study of T cell responses to AZD1222 COVID-19 vaccine. General study findings and limits: Regions 160-218 and 743-854 dominated among vaccine-associated CD4 TCRs spanning spike.

The assay was immunoSEQ multiplex PCR, and TCRdb's table has in-frame clones only and misses some. Among tens of thousands of clones listed, about 87% were seen once. About this clone itself: The target antigen is unknown.

This TCR derives from an adult in good health. Material: peripheral blood, obtained on day 0 of AZD1222 vaccination.

The CDR3 spells CASIENPNYEQYF. CDR3 in DNA: TGTGCCAGCATTGAGAATCCCAACTACGAGCAGTACTTC. The chain is built from TRBV2 and TRBJ2-7; D gene unclear. This CDR3 spans 13 amino acids. Trimming took 7 bases from V and 3 from J, leaving 13 bases between them. CDR1 SNHLY and CDR2 FYNNEI come from the germline V gene.